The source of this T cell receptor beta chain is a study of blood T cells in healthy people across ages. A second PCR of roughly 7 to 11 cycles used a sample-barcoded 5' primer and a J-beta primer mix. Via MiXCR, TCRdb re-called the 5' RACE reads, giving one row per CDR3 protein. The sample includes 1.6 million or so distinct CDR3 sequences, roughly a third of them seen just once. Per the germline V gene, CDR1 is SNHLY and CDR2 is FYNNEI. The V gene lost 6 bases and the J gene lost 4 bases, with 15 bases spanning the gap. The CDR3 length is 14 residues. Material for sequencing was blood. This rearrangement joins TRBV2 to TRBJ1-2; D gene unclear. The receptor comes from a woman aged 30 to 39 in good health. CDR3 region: CASSPRVPSYGYTF. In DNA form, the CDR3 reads TGTGCCAGCAGCCCCCGAGTACCGAGCTATGGCTACACCTTC.